This T cell receptor (beta chain) appears in the sequencing data of a study of T cells in Graves' hyperthyroidism and ophthalmopathy. The overall study: Peripheral blood was collected at initial diagnosis, before any treatment.

RNA transcripts gave rise to amplified TCR beta CDR3 regions. Using the HTBI primer set, a first-round RT-PCR was run on the TCR CDR3. TCRdb reprocessed the multiplex PCR reads via MiXCR and lists one record per CDR3 protein. Of around 250,000 distinct CDR3 sequences in the sample, 16% were seen once. V lost 0 bases and J 4 bases, leaving 10 bases between the germline ends. In germline, CDR1 is GTSNPN, CDR2 SVGIG (reference sequence). This CDR3 spans 14 amino acids. This clonotype was seen repeatedly, ten times or more. The clonotype comes from a woman aged 18 to 35 with Graves' ophthalmopathy. Sequencing was performed on blood. The chain links TRBV30 to TRBJ2-1, with D unresolved. This CDR3 is CAWSVLWAYNEQFF. The CDR3 DNA reads TGTGCCTGGAGTGTACTATGGGCGTACAATGAGCAGTTCTTC.